Below, 24 T cell receptor beta chains from the same sample are listed, as sequenced in a study of monozygotic twins with inflammatory bowel disease. One entry per CDR3 protein, without DNA, is what TCRdb gives after re-calling the 5' RACE reads. The table lists about 380,000 distinct CDR3 sequences, with 2.6% in the top ten. Sequencing input: blood. The receptors were sampled from a human donor with ulcerative colitis or Crohn's disease, or a healthy co-twin of an affected twin (not recorded which).

V and J are TRBV6-2 or TRBV6-3 and TRBJ2-7. The CDR3 sequence is 16 residues long. Looked up from germline, CDR1 is MNHEY and CDR2 is SVGEGT. CDR3 loop: CASSYSRPTYSYEQYF.

The V call is TRBV9, the J call TRBJ2-2; TCRdb calls TRBD1, which cannot be checked without DNA. The CDR3 loop spans 16 amino acids. Germline loops: CDR1 SGDLS, CDR2 YYNGEE. CDR3: CASRRTAGTYTGELFF.

The J gene is TRBJ1-1, the V gene TRBV18; checking the TCRdb D call of TRBD1 is not possible without DNA. CDR1 is KGHSH, CDR2 LQKENI, per germline. The CDR3 covers 13 residues. CDR3 protein: CASSPGVSTEALF.

The chain has TRBV6-5 and TRBJ2-7; the D call from TCRdb, TRBD1, cannot be confirmed without DNA. The CDR3 contains 14 residues. Germline V gives CDR1 MNHEY, CDR2 SVGAGI. CDR3 sequence reads: CASSSQALSYEQYF.

V usage is TRBV19 and J usage is TRBJ1-2; absent DNA, TCRdb's TRBD1 call cannot be checked. The germline gives CDR1 LNHDA, CDR2 SQIVND (reference sequence). CDR3 length: 15 amino acids. CDR3 amino acids: CASSPLEVSYYGYTF.

This sequence joins TRBV3-1 and TRBJ2-6; the TCRdb D gene call, TRBD1, has no DNA to confirm it. CDR1 is LGHDT and CDR2 is YNNKEL in the germline V gene (reference sequence). This CDR3 region has 17 residues. The CDR3 protein is CASSQEGHTSGANVLTF.

The genes are TRBV12-3 or TRBV12-4 and TRBJ1-5; TCRdb returns TRBD1, unconfirmable since there is no DNA. This CDR3 has 16 residues. The CDR3 reads CASSWAPGPPRQPQHF.

This chain links TRBV5-1 with TRBJ2-2; the TCRdb call, TRBD2, lacks DNA for checking. CDR1 and CDR2 (germline): SGHRS, YFSETQ. CDR3 length: 15 amino acids. The CDR3 reads CASSFGGPDSGELFF.

The J gene is TRBJ2-3, the V gene TRBV7-2; lacking DNA, the TRBD1 call made by TCRdb goes unchecked. Germline CDR1 and CDR2: SGHTA and FQGNSA. The CDR3 has 14 amino acids. The CDR3 sequence: CASSSGTGLGTQYF.

The V gene is TRBV9, the J gene TRBJ1-5. Germline V CDR1 and CDR2: SGDLS, YYNGEE. CDR3 length equals 16 residues. CDR3 amino acids: CASSAGRGSSNQPQHF.

V is TRBV4-3 and J is TRBJ2-1; TCRdb's D gene call, TRBD1, goes unchecked for lack of DNA. This CDR3 region has 16 residues. Germline V gives CDR1 LGHNA, CDR2 YSLEER. CDR3 residues: CASSQSGQSSYNEQFF.

This chain uses TRBV19 with TRBJ1-4; the D call of TRBD1 rests on TCRdb alone, since no DNA is present to check it. The CDR3 is made up of 16 amino acids. Germline CDR1 LNHDA, CDR2 SQIVND (reference sequence). The CDR3 sequence is CASSRDTSATNEKLFF.

V is TRBV15 and J is TRBJ2-7; TCRdb designates TRBD1, a call that cannot be tested without DNA. The germline V gene has CDR1 LNHNV and CDR2 YYDKDF (reference sequence). CDR3 length: 16 amino acids. The CDR3 loop reads CATSRGPGGGLYEQYF.

This chain links TRBV20-1 with TRBJ2-7; lacking DNA, the TRBD1 call made by TCRdb goes unchecked. Germline CDR1 is DFQATT and CDR2 is SNEGSKA (reference sequence). This CDR3 region has 16 residues. This chain's CDR3 is CSALDTPAGPTYEQYF.

The chain has TRBV4-3 and TRBJ2-7; lacking DNA, the TRBD1 call made by TCRdb goes unchecked. Per the germline V gene, CDR1 is LGHNA and CDR2 is YSLEER. This CDR3 spans 15 amino acids. CDR3 amino acids: CASSSPGQGAHEQYF.

The rearrangement uses TRBV20-1 and TRBJ2-5; the TCRdb D gene call, TRBD1, has no DNA to confirm it. CDR1 and CDR2 from the germline V gene are DFQATT and SNEGSKA (reference sequence). The CDR3 has 15 amino acids. Here the CDR3 reads CSARGLQGFQETQYF.

The chain couples TRBV10-3 to TRBJ1-2; TCRdb calls TRBD1, which cannot be checked without DNA. Germline-derived CDR1 and CDR2 are ENHRY and SYGVKD. This CDR3 is built from 12 residues. The CDR3 reads CATEDSHYGYTF.

This rearrangement joins TRBV20-1 to TRBJ2-1. The CDR3 has 11 amino acids. Germline values: CDR1 DFQATT, CDR2 SNEGSKA (reference sequence). CDR3 region: CSGRVYNEQFF.

The chain is built from TRBV14 and TRBJ2-1; checking the TCRdb D call of TRBD1 is not possible without DNA. This CDR3 contains 18 residues. The germline V gene has CDR1 SGHDN and CDR2 FVKESK. CDR3 loop: CASSHLPGQGASYNEQFF.

The chain recombines TRBV29-1 with TRBJ1-3; TCRdb proposes TRBD1, but this gene call is untestable without DNA. The germline gives CDR1 SQVTM, CDR2 ANQGSEA. The CDR3 consists of 21 residues. CDR3 in amino acids: CSVLSRTAPGQGAYSGNTIYF.

This chain links TRBV20-1 with TRBJ2-7; TCRdb names TRBD1, which stays unverified in the absence of DNA. The CDR3 covers 14 residues. In germline, CDR1 is DFQATT, CDR2 SNEGSKA (reference sequence). The CDR3 here is CSARVDRAAYEQYF.

This chain connects TRBV11-2 to TRBJ2-3; without DNA, the TCRdb call of TRBD1 cannot be checked. This CDR3 spans 21 amino acids. Germline V lookup: CDR1 SGHAT, CDR2 FQNNGV. The CDR3 sequence is CASSATSPGQGNKHTTDTQYF.

The chain carries TRBV19 and TRBJ2-5; TCRdb lists TRBD1, though no DNA is available to test this call. The length of the CDR3 is 15 residues. Germline V lookup: CDR1 LNHDA, CDR2 SQIVND (reference sequence). The CDR3 protein is CASRERTGGSETQYF.

The chain joins TRBV11-2 to TRBJ2-7. The CDR3 has 12 residues. Looked up from germline, CDR1 is SGHAT and CDR2 is FQNNGV. The CDR3: CASSLIEYEQYF.